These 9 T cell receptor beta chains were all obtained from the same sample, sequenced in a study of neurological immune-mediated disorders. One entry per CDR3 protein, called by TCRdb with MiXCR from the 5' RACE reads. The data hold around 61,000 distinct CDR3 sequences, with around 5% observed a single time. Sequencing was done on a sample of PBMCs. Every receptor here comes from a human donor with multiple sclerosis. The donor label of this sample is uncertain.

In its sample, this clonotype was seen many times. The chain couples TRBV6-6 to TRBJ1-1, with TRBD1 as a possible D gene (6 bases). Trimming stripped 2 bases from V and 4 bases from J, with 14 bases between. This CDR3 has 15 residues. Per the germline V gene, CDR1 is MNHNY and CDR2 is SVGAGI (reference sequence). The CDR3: CASSYVGARFTEAFF. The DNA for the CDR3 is TGTGCCAGCAGTTACGTGGGGGCGAGATTCACTGAAGCTTTCTTT.

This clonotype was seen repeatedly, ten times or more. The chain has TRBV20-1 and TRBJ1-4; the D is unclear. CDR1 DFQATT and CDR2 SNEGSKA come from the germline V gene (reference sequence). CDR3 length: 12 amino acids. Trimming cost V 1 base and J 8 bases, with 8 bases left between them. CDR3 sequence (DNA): TGCAGTGCTAGAGCACGGGGAGAAAAACTGTTTTTT. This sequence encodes CSARARGEKLFF.

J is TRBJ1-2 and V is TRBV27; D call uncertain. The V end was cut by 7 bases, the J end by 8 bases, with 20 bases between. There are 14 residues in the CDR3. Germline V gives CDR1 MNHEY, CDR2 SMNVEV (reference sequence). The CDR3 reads CASTLALGVDGYTF. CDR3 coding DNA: TGTGCCAGCACCTTGGCTCTTGGGGTTGACGGCTACACCTTC.

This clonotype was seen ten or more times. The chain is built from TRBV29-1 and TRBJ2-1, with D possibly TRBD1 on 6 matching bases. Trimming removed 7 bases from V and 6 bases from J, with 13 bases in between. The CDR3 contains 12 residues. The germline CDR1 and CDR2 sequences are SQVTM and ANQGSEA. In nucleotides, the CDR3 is TGCAGCGCTGGACAGCTCATCAATGAGCAGTTCTTC. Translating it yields CSAGQLINEQFF.

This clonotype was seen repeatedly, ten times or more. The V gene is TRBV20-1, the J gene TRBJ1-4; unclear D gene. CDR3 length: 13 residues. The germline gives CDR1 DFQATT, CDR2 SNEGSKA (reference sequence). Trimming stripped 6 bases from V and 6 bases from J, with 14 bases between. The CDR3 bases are TGCAGTGCCCTCGGAGGGTCAGATGAAAAACTGTTTTTT. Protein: CSALGGSDEKLFF.

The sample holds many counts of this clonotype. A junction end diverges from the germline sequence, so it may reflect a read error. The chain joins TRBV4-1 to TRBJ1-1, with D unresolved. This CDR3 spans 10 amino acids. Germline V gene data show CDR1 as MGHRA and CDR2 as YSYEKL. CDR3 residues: CASSPDGKAF. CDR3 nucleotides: TGCGCCAGCAGCCCGGACGGTAAGGCTTTT.

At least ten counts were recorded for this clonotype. Here the CDR3 DNA reads TGTGCCAGCAGTTACTCGATCGGGGGCGGCTCCTACAATGAGCAGTTCTTC. It codes for CASSYSIGGGSYNEQFF. The gene calls are TRBV6-5 and TRBJ2-1; D assignment may be TRBD1 or TRBD2 (6 bases each). Germline CDR1 and CDR2: MNHEY and SVGAGI. The CDR3 length is 17 residues. The germline V and J ends were trimmed by 0 bases and 0 bases, with 12 bases remaining between them.

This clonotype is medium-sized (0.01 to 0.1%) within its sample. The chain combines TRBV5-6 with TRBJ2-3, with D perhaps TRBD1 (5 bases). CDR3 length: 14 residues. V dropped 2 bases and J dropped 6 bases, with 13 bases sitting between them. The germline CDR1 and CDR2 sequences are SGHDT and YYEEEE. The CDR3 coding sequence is TGTGCCAGCAGCTTAGGTGGGGCCCCCGATACGCAGTATTTT. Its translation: CASSLGGAPDTQYF.

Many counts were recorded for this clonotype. CDR3 sequence: CSARDILAGGGPLSNEQFF. CDR3 nucleotide sequence: TGCAGTGCTAGAGATATACTAGCGGGGGGCGGCCCCTTATCCAATGAGCAGTTCTTC. This chain uses TRBV20-1 with TRBJ2-1; 12 nucleotides line up with TRBD2. Germline CDR1 is DFQATT and CDR2 is SNEGSKA (reference sequence). The CDR3 is made up of 19 amino acids. V dropped 0 bases and J dropped 6; count of bases not matched to a gene: 15.